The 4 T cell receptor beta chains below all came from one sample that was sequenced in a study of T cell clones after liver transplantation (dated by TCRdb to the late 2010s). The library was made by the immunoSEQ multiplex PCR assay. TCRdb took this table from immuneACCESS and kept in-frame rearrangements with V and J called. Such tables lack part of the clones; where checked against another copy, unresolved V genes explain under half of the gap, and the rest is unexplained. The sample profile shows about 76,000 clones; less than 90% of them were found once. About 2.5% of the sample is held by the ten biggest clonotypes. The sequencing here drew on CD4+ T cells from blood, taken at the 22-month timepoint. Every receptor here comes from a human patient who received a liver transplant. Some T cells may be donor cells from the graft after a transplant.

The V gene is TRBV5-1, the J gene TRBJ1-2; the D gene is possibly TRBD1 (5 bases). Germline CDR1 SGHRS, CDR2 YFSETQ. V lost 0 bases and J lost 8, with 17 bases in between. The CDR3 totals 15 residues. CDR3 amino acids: CASSLESGTGRGYTF. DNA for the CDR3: TGCGCCAGCAGCTTGGAATCCGGGACCGGGAGAGGCTACACCTTC.

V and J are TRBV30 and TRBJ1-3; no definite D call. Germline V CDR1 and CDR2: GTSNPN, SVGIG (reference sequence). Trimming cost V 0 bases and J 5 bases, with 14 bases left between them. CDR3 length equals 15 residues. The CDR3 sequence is CAWSVRGPVRNTIYF. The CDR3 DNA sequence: TGTGCCTGGAGTGTAAGAGGCCCGGTCAGAAACACCATATATTTT. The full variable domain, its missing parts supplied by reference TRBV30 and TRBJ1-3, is SQTIHQWPATLVQPVGSPLSLECTVEGTSNPNLYWYRQAAGRGLQLLFYSVGIGQISSEVPQNLSASRPQDRQFILSSKKLLLSDSGFYLCAWSVRGPVRNTIYFGEGSWLTVV.

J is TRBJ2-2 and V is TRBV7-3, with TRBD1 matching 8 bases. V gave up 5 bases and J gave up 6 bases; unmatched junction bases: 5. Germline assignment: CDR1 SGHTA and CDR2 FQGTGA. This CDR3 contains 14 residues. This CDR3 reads CASSPGQGSGELFF. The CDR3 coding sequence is TGTGCCAGCAGCCCCGGACAGGGTTCCGGGGAGCTGTTTTTT.

CDR3 protein: CASSLRTGNQPQHF. For the CDR3, the DNA is TGTGCCAGCAGCCTGCGGACAGGGAATCAGCCCCAGCATTTT. The J gene is TRBJ1-5, the V gene TRBV7-2, with 8 bases aligning to TRBD1. The CDR3 is 14 amino acids. The V and J ends lost 5 bases and 4 bases, in that order; junction bases with no gene match: 4. Germline V gene sequence: CDR1 SGHTA, CDR2 FQGNSA. Looking up the rest from reference TRBV7-2 and TRBJ1-5 gives the full variable domain: GAGVSQSPSNKVTEKGKDVELRCDPISGHTALYWYRQSLGQGLEFLIYFQGNSAPDKSGLPSDRFSAERTGGSVSTLTIQRTQQEDSAVYLCASSLRTGNQPQHFGDGTRLSIL.